This T cell receptor (beta chain) comes out of a study of CD8 T cells in ankylosing spondylitis. Findings and caveats of the study: The authors found the disease-linked clones to be CD8+ and relatively rare in peripheral blood. What appeared characteristic of ankylosing spondylitis blood was a TCR beta motif of eight highly homologous variants. Disease-linked clones were reportedly significantly enriched in matched ankylosing spondylitis synovial fluid.

TCRdb re-derived calls from the 5' RACE reads in MiXCR, one entry per CDR3 protein. The data hold 130,000 to 150,000 distinct CDR3 sequences, with 7% to 9% observed a single time. Trimming shortened V by 2 bases and J by 5 bases, and 14 bases separated the two germline ends. There are 15 residues in the CDR3. Germline-derived CDR1 and CDR2 are WNHNN and SYGVQD (reference sequence). As concerns this clonotype: Its specificity is unknown.

Material: synovial fluid, either unsorted or a sorted T cell fraction (not recorded which). The TCR originated in a male donor with ankylosing spondylitis. The chain joins TRBV10-1 to TRBJ2-3; D not resolved. DNA of the CDR3: TGCGCCAGCAGTGAGCCCACTCGGCCGAGAGATACGCAGTATTTT. It specifies CASSEPTRPRDTQYF.